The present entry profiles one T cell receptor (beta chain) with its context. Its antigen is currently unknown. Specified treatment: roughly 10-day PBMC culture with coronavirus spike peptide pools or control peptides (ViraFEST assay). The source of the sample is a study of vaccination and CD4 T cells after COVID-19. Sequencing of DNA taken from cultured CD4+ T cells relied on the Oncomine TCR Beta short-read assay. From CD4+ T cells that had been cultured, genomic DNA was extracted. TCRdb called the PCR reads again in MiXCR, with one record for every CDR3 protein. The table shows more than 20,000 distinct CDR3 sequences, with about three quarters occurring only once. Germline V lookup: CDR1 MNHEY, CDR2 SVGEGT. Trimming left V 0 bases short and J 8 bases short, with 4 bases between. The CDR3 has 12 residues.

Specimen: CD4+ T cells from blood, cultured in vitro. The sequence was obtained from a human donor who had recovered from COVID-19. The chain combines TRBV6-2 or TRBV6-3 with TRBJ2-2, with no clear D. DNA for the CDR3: TGTGCCAGCAGTTACTCGATTGGGGAGCTGTTTTTT. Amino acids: CASSYSIGELFF.